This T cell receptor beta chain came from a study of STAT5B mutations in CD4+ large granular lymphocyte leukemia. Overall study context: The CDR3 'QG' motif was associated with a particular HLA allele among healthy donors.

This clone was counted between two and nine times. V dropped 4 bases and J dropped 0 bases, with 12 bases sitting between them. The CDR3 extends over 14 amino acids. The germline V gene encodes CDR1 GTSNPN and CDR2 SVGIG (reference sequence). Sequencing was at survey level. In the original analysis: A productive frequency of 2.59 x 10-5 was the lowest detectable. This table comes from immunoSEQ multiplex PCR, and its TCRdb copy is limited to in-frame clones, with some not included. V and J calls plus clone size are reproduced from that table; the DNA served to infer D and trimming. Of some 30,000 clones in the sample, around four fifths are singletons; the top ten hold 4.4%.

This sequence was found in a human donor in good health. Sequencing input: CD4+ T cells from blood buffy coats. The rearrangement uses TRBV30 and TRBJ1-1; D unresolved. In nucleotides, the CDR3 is TGTGCCTGGACAGCTTTAACAATGAACACTGAAGCTTTCTTT. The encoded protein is CAWTALTMNTEAFF. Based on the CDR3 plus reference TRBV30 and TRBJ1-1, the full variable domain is SQTIHQWPATLVQPVGSPLSLECTVEGTSNPNLYWYRQAAGRGLQLLFYSVGIGQISSEVPQNLSASRPQDRQFILSSKKLLLSDSGFYLCAWTALTMNTEAFFGQGTRLTVV.